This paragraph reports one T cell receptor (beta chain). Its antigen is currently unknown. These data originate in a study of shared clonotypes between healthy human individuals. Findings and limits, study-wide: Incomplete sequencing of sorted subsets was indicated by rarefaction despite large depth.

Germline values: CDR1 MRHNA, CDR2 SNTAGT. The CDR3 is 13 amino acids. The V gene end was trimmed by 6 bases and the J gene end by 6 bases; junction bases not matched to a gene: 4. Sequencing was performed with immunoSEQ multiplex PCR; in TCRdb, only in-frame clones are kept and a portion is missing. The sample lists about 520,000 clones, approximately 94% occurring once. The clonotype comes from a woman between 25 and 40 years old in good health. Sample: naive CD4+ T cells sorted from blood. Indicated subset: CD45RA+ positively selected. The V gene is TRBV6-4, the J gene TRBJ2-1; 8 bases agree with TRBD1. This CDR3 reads CASSRDRRNEQFF. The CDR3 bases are TGTGCCAGCAGCAGGGACAGGCGCAATGAGCAGTTCTTC.